This paragraph covers one T cell receptor (beta chain) sequence. The PCR was carried out with 60 Vbeta primers and 13 Jbeta primers. The table came from immunoSEQ multiplex PCR; TCRdb's copy has only in-frame clones and leaves some out. The table lists tens of thousands of clones, about 78% of them singletons. This sample was taken from a study of cytomegalovirus exposure and HLA in healthy donors. The CDR3 loop spans 14 amino acids. Unmatched junction bases numbered 0, after V lost 1 base and J lost 6 bases. Germline CDR1 is LGHNT and CDR2 is FRNRAP. V is TRBV12-5 and J is TRBJ1-5; 10 bases fit TRBD1. The receptor's source is a man between 18 and 29 years old in good health and CMV-seronegative. Sequencing was done on a sample of PBMCs. The CDR3 nucleotides read TGTGCTAGTGGTTTGGGGGACAGGGGTCAGCCCCAGCATTTT. This encodes CASGLGDRGQPQHF.